This T cell receptor (beta chain) is drawn from a study of graft-versus-host responses after intestinal transplantation. Background on the study: Following induction with anti-thymocyte globulin, all recipients were given tacrolimus and steroids for two to four years. Study-wide findings and caveats: Allograft clonal ratios (graft-versus-host to host-versus-graft) were high in patients who had graft-donor T cell macrochimerism. Levels of circulating GvH clones at their peak were associated with early post-transplant HvG declines. Marrow from the recipient contained GvH clones, some of which had appeared first in ileum or blood.

Sequenced by immunoSEQ multiplex PCR; TCRdb stores in-frame clones only, minus some. The table includes 15,000 or so clones, 80% to 90% detected once. Points on this clone: Its antigen remains unknown.

From germline, CDR1 is MNHEY and CDR2 SVGAGI. Trimming took off 6 bases at V and 9 bases at J, with 21 bases between the two ends. The CDR3 is made up of 15 amino acids. The source was PBMCs, collected approximately 110 days after intestinal transplant. This TCR was sampled from a human patient who received an intestinal transplant, so some T cells may come from the graft donor. The chain employs TRBV6-5 and TRBJ2-1; D is unclear. CDR3 coding DNA: TGTGCCAGCAGCCAGCTGGTCGGTCTACACGGTGAGCAGTTCTTC. It translates to CASSQLVGLHGEQFF.